The clone carrying this TCR beta chain was detected a few times. This entry is derived from a study of technical replicates of blood from four donors. The CDR3 has 17 residues. Germline trimming cut 2 bases from V and 4 bases from J; bases unmatched to any gene: 10. Germline CDR1 SGHAT, CDR2 FQNNGV. Only in-frame clones appear in the TCRdb table, and some are missing; sequencing was by immunoSEQ multiplex PCR. The data contain over 15,000 clones, approximately 87% of them singletons. This chain joins TRBV11-2 and TRBJ2-7; 11 nucleotides line up with TRBD2. Sequencing was performed on PBMCs. The TCR comes from a human donor in good health. CDR3 DNA sequence: TGTGCCAGCAGCTTAAACGGGCGAGGGACTAGCGGTTACGAGCAGTACTTC. Translated, it gives CASSLNGRGTSGYEQYF.